This entry describes one TCR beta chain. The source of the sample is a study of control samples from healthy donors and cancer patients. Sequencing was performed with immunoSEQ multiplex PCR; in TCRdb, only in-frame clones are kept and a portion is missing. The sample records 150,000 to 200,000 clones, roughly 92% being singletons. CDR1 and CDR2 from the germline V gene are SEHNR and FQNEAQ (reference sequence). The CDR3 loop spans 14 amino acids. V lost 8 bases and J 0 bases, leaving 13 bases between the germline ends. Sequencing used blood. This chain joins TRBV7-9 and TRBJ2-5; a weak D match, TRBD1 (5 bases). The receptor was isolated from a woman between 25 and 40 years old in good health. The CDR3 DNA sequence: TGTGCCAGCGATCCAGGGTTGTACCAAGAGACCCAGTACTTC. As protein: CASDPGLYQETQYF. Supplemented by reference TRBV7-9 and TRBJ2-5, the full variable domain reads DTGVSQNPRHKITKRGQNVTFRCDPISEHNRLYWYRQTLGQGPEFLTYFQNEAQLEKSRLLSDRFSAERPKGSFSTLEIQRTEQGDSAMYLCASDPGLYQETQYFGPGTRLLVL.